This T cell receptor (beta chain) was found in a study of T cells in Graves' hyperthyroidism and ophthalmopathy. The study's findings and limits: Patients with ophthalmopathy were separated from those with stable hyperthyroidism by a 13 V-J model.

Amplification targeted TCR beta CDR3 regions from RNA transcripts. First-round RT-PCR of the TCR CDR3 relied on the HTBI primer set. TCRdb processed the multiplex PCR reads anew with MiXCR; each CDR3 protein has one entry. The repertoire includes more than 500,000 distinct CDR3 sequences, roughly 15% of them detected once, and 25% to 35% sits in the top ten. V was clipped by 6 bases and J by 2 bases, with 17 bases between them. Germline V lookup: CDR1 DFQATT, CDR2 SNEGSKA (reference sequence). The CDR3 has 14 amino acids. In its sample, this clonotype was seen a few times. Its antigen remains unknown. Source material: blood. This receptor was obtained from a woman in her 30s with Graves' ophthalmopathy. The J gene is TRBJ2-7, the V gene TRBV20-1, with D perhaps matching TRBD2 (5 bases). CDR3 sequence reads: CSAGEGPGPYEQYF. The DNA for the CDR3 is TGCAGTGCGGGAGAGGGCCCGGGTCCCTACGAGCAGTACTTC.